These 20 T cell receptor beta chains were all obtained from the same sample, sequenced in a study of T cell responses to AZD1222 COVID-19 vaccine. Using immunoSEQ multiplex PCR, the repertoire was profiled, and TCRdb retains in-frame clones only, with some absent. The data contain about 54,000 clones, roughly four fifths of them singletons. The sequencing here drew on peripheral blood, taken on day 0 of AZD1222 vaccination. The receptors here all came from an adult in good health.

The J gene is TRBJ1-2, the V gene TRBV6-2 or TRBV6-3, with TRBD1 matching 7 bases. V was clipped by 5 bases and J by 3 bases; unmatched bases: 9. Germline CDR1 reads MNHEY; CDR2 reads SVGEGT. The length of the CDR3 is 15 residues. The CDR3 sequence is CASSAIDRAHYGYTF. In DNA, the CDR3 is TGTGCCAGCAGTGCAATAGACAGGGCCCACTATGGCTACACCTTC.

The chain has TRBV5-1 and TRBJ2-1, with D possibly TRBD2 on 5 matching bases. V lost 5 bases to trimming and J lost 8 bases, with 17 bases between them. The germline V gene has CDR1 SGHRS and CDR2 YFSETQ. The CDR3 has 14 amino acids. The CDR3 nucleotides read TGCGCCAGCAGTAGGGAGACTCCTAGGGATGAGCAGTTCTTC. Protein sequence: CASSRETPRDEQFF.

The CDR3 nucleotides are TGTGCCAGCAGCCAAGGACGGAGTGAAAAACTGTTTTTT. It specifies CASSQGRSEKLFF. The J gene is TRBJ1-4, the V gene TRBV14; no definite D call. Germline CDR1 SGHDN, CDR2 FVKESK. Trimming shortened V by 1 base and J by 7 bases, and 7 bases separated the two germline ends. This CDR3 region has 13 residues.

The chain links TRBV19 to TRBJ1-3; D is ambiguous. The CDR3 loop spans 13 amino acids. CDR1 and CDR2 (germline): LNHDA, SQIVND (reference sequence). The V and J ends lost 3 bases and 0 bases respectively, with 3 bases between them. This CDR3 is CASSMSSGNTIYF. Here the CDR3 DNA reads TGTGCCAGTAGTATGTCCTCTGGAAACACCATATATTTT.

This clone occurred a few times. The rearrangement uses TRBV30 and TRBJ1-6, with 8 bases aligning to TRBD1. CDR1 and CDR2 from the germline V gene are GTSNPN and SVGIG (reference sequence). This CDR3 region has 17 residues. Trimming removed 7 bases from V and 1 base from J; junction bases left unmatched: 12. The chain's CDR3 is CAFSLGQGASYNSPLHF. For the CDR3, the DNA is TGTGCCTTCTCCCTCGGACAGGGAGCATCCTATAATTCACCCCTCCACTTT. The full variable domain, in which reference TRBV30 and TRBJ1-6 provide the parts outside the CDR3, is SQTIHQWPATLVQPVGSPLSLECTVEGTSNPNLYWYRQAAGRGLQLLFYSVGIGQISSEVPQNLSASRPQDRQFILSSKKLLLSDSGFYLCAFSLGQGASYNSPLHFGNGTRLTVT.

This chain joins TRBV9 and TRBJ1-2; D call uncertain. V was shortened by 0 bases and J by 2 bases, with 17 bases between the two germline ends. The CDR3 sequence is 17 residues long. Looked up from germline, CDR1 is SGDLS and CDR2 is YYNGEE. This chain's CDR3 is CASSVGKDGVINYGYTF. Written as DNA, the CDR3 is TGTGCCAGCAGCGTAGGTAAAGATGGGGTAATCAACTATGGCTACACCTTC.

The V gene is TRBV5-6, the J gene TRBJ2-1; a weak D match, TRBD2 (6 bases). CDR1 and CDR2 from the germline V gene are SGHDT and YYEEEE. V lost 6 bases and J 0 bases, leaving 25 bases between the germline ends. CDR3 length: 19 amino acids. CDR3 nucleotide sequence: TGTGCCAGCACCCCTGTACCTGGGAGTCGGGAGAGCTCCTACAATGAGCAGTTCTTC. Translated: CASTPVPGSRESSYNEQFF.

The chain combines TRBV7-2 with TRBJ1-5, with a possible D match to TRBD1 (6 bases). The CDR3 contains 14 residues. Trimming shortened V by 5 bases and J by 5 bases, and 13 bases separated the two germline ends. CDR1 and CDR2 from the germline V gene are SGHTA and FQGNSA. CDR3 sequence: CASSPGELYQPQHF. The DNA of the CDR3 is TGTGCCAGCAGCCCAGGGGAGCTATATCAGCCCCAGCATTTT.

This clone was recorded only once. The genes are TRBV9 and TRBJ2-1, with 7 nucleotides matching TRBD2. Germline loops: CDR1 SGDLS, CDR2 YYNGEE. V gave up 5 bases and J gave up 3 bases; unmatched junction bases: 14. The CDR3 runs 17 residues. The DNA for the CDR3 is TGTGCCAGCAGAATGGGGTCCGGCCTAGCGGACTACAATGAGCAGTTCTTC. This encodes CASRMGSGLADYNEQFF.

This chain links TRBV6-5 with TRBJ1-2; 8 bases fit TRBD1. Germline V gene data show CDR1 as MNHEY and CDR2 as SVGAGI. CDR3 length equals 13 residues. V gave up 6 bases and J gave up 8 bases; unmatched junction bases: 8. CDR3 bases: TGTGCCAGCAGCCCCACAGGGGGAGGGGGCTACACCTTC. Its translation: CASSPTGGGGYTF.

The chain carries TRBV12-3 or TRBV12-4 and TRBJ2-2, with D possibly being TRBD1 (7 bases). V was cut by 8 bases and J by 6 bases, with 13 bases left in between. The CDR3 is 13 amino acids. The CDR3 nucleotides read TGTGCCAGCCAGTCCAGGGGGGCCGGGGAGCTGTTTTTT. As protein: CASQSRGAGELFF.

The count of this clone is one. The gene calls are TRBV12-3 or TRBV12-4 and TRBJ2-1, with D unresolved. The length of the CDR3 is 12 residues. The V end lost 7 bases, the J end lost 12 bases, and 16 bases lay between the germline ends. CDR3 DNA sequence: TGTGCCAGCACCCCTGGTAGTTTGGTGCAGTTCTTC. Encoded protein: CASTPGSLVQFF.

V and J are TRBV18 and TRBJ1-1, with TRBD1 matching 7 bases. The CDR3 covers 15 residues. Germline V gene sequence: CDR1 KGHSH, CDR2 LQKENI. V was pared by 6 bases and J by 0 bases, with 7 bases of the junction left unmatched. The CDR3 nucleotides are TGTGCCAGCTCCCCAGCAGGGGGGATGAACACTGAAGCTTTCTTT. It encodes CASSPAGGMNTEAFF. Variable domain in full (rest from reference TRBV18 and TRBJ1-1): NAGVMQNPRHLVRRRGQEARLRCSPMKGHSHVYWYRQLPEEGLKFMVYLQKENIIDESGMPKERFSAEFPKEGPSILRIQQVVRGDSAAYFCASSPAGGMNTEAFFGQGTRLTVV.

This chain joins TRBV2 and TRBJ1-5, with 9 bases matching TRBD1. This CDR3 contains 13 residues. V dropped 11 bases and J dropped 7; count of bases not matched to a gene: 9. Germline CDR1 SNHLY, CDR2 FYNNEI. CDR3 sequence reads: CAFRDRAHQPQHF. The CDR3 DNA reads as TGTGCCTTCCGGGACAGGGCCCACCAGCCCCAGCATTTT.

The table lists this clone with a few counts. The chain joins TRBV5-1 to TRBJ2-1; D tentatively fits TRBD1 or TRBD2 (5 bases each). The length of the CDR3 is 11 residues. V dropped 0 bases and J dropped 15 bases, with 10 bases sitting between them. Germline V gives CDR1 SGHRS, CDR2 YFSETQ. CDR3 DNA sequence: TGCGCCAGCAGCTTGGTGGCTGGGGGGTTCTTC. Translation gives CASSLVAGGFF.

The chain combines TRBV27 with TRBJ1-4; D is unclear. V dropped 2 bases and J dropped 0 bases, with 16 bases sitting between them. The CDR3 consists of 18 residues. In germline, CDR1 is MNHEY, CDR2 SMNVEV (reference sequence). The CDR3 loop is CASSLRGFRDSTNEKLFF. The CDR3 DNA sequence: TGTGCCAGCAGTTTACGCGGTTTTCGGGATTCAACTAATGAAAAACTGTTTTTT. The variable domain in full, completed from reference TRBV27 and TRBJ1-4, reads EAQVTQNPRYLITVTGKKLTVTCSQNMNHEYMSWYRQDPGLGLRQIYYSMNVEVTDKGDVPEGYKVSRKEKRNFPLILESPSPNQTSLYFCASSLRGFRDSTNEKLFFGSGTQLSVL.

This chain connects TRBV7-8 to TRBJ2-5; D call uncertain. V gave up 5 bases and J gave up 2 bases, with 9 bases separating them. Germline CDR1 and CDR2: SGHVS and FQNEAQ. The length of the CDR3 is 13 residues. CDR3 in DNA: TGTGCCAGCAGCCGGACCGTACAAGAGACCCAGTACTTC. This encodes CASSRTVQETQYF.

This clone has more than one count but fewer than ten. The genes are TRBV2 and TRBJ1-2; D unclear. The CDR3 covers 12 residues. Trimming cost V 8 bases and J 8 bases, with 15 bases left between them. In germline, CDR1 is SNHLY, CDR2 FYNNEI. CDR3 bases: TGTGCCAGCGGCGAGGGATGGGTCGGCTACACCTTC. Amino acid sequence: CASGEGWVGYTF.

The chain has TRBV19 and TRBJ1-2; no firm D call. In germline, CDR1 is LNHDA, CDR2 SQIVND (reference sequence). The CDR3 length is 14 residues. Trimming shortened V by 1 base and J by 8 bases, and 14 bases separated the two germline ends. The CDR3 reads CASSIVSATGGYTF. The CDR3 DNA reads TGTGCCAGTAGTATAGTGAGTGCCACGGGCGGCTACACCTTC. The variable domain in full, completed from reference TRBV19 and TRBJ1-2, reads DGGITQSPKYLFRKEGQNVTLSCEQNLNHDAMYWYRQDPGQGLRLIYYSQIVNDFQKGDIAEGYSVSREKKESFPLTVTSAQKNPTAFYLCASSIVSATGGYTFGSGTRLTVV.

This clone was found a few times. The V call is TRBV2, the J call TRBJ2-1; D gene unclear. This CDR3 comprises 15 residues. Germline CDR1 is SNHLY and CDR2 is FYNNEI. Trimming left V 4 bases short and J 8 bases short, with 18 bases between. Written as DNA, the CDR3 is TGTGCCAGCAGTGCGAGCCGTGGGGAAAGACATGAGCAGTTCTTC. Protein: CASSASRGERHEQFF.